Below are 11 T cell receptor beta chains sequenced from a single sample in a study of blood T cells in healthy people across ages. Using a J-beta primer mix together with a sample-barcoded 5' primer, a second PCR was run for roughly 7 to 12 cycles. TCRdb analysed the 5' RACE reads with MiXCR anew, one entry per CDR3 protein. The table includes 1.5 million to 2 million distinct CDR3 sequences, around 36% detected once. The sequencing input was blood. The receptors were gathered from a woman between 25 and 40 years old in good health.

This chain uses TRBV15 with TRBJ2-7; 7 bases are shared with TRBD2. The length of the CDR3 is 14 residues. J was trimmed by 6 bases and V by 1 base; bases with no gene match: 6. Germline CDR1 LNHNV, CDR2 YYDKDF (reference sequence). CDR3 sequence (DNA): TGTGCCACCAGCAGAGGGGATGGGGGGGTCGAGCAGTACTTC. This gives the protein CATSRGDGGVEQYF.

This chain uses TRBV27 with TRBJ1-1; D is undetermined. Germline lookup yields CDR1 MNHEY and CDR2 SMNVEV (reference sequence). Trimming removed 5 bases from V and 8 bases from J, with 18 bases in between. CDR3 length equals 14 residues. Written as DNA, the CDR3 is TGTGCCAGCAGTCCACGACAAACGGGTAGGGAAGCTTTCTTT. It codes for CASSPRQTGREAFF.

The chain employs TRBV9 and TRBJ1-1; 7 bases line up with TRBD1. Trimming cost V 2 bases and J 1 base; bases outside gene matches: 8. The CDR3 has 16 residues. The germline V gene encodes CDR1 SGDLS and CDR2 YYNGEE. CDR3 DNA sequence: TGTGCCAGCAGCGTTTCCCCGACAGGGAGGAACACTGAAGCTTTCTTT. Its translation is CASSVSPTGRNTEAFF. Full variable domain (remainder filled in from reference TRBV9 and TRBJ1-1): DSGVTQTPKHLITATGQRVTLRCSPRSGDLSVYWYQQSLDQGLQFLIQYYNGEERAKGNILERFSAQQFPDLHSELNLSSLELGDSALYFCASSVSPTGRNTEAFFGQGTRLTVV.

The chain carries TRBV4-1 and TRBJ1-5; 10 nucleotides match TRBD1. V shed 6 bases and J 0 bases; nucleotides not matched to a gene: 5. The CDR3 covers 16 residues. The germline gives CDR1 MGHRA, CDR2 YSYEKL. In DNA, the CDR3 is TGCGCCAGCAGGGGACAGGGGAGAAATAGCAATCAGCCCCAGCATTTT. This encodes CASRGQGRNSNQPQHF.

The rearrangement uses TRBV20-1 and TRBJ2-1; TRBD2 might be the D (6 bases). From germline, CDR1 is DFQATT and CDR2 SNEGSKA (reference sequence). The CDR3 sequence is 13 residues long. CDR3 in amino acids: CSVNRRDFNEQFF. The CDR3 DNA follows: TGCAGCGTGAACCGGCGGGACTTCAATGAGCAGTTCTTC.

As to this clonotype: The germline gene is not matched at one end of the junction; a read error may be the cause. The V and J genes are TRBV9 and TRBJ2-2; 10 nucleotides match TRBD2. CDR1 and CDR2 (germline): SGDLS, YYNGEE. CDR3 length: 15 residues. The CDR3 nucleotides read TGTGCCAGCAGCCTGGCTAGCGGGGGATCCGGGGAGCGGTTTTTT. Translation: CASSLASGGSGERFF.

This clonotype was found a few times. J is TRBJ2-7 and V is TRBV27, with 11 bases identical to TRBD1. The germline CDR1 and CDR2 sequences are MNHEY and SMNVEV (reference sequence). J was trimmed by 1 base and V by 4 bases; bases with no gene match: 21. The CDR3 contains 21 residues. The CDR3 protein is CASSSTYGPRDRGEHSYEQYF. The CDR3 DNA reads TGTGCCAGCAGTTCTACCTATGGCCCCCGGGACAGGGGGGAGCATTCCTACGAGCAGTACTTC.

This clonotype was observed a few times. The chain uses TRBV29-1 and TRBJ2-7; no definite D call. The germline CDR1 and CDR2 sequences are SQVTM and ANQGSEA. V dropped 7 bases and J dropped 7 bases, with 20 bases sitting between them. This CDR3 contains 13 residues. CDR3 DNA: TGCAGCGCTGTAAGTGGCCTAGTCGCTGAGCAGTACTTC. Translation gives CSAVSGLVAEQYF.

In nucleotides, the CDR3 is TGTGCCAGCAGTTCCAGTACAACTAATGAAAAACTGTTTTTT. As protein: CASSSSTTNEKLFF. V gene TRBV27 combines with J gene TRBJ1-4; D remains ambiguous. The CDR3 sequence is 14 residues long. Trimming shortened V by 4 bases and J by 0 bases, and 6 bases separated the two germline ends. CDR1 and CDR2 from the germline V gene are MNHEY and SMNVEV (reference sequence).

On this clonotype itself: Germline and junction disagree at one end, which may indicate a read error. The V and J genes are TRBV3-1 and TRBJ1-6; D is ambiguous. Germline assignment: CDR1 LGHDT and CDR2 YNNKEL (reference sequence). The length of the CDR3 is 11 residues. The CDR3 reads CASSQGGPPHF. CDR3 in DNA: TGTGCCAGCAGCCAAGGGGGTCCCCCCCACTTT.

This clonotype has just a few counts. The rearrangement uses TRBV21-1 and TRBJ1-2; whether TRBD1, the table's D call, matches the DNA was not checked. TRBV21-1 has pseudogene status. The CDR3 sequence is 13 residues long. The CDR3 sequence is CASWRTGGNGYTF. DNA of the CDR3: TGTGCCAGCTGGCGGACAGGGGGCAATGGCTACACCTTC.